This T cell receptor (beta chain) was recovered during a study of CD8 T cells in ankylosing spondylitis. The CDR3 totals 15 residues. V was clipped by 2 bases and J by 6 bases, with 15 bases between them. Germline assignment: CDR1 SGHAT and CDR2 FQNNGV. The study's findings and limits: Seemingly characteristic of ankylosing spondylitis blood was a TCR beta motif consisting of several highly homologous variants.

TCRdb reprocessed the 5' RACE reads via MiXCR and lists one record per CDR3 protein. The repertoire consists of around 540,000 distinct CDR3 sequences, with 12% occurring once and the leading ten covering approximately 6.3%. This clonotype was counted a few times. Antigen: not known. The TCR originated in a male donor with ankylosing spondylitis. The chain couples TRBV11-2 to TRBJ2-3; TRBD1 or TRBD2 may be the D gene (6 bases each). The sample consisted of blood, either unsorted or a sorted T cell fraction (not recorded which). The CDR3 DNA is TGTGCCAGCAGCTTAAACAGCCACGGGGGCGATACGCAGTATTTT. The encoded protein is CASSLNSHGGDTQYF.